This T cell receptor beta chain appears in the sequencing data of a study of identical twins. Whole-study findings and limits: Low generation probability was overrepresented in out-of-frame alpha sequences shared by twins. Twins' excess sharing was less marked for out-of-frame beta sequences.

The CDR3 contains 10 residues. The authors used template switching to add a universal primer site and gave cDNA unique molecular identifiers. Each CDR3 protein is one row after TCRdb ran MiXCR on the 5' RACE reads. Of 17,000 or so distinct CDR3 sequences detected, nearly 70% appear once; the ten largest clones hold 5.5% to 7%. In regard to this clonotype: The antigen is not known.

Input material: memory (CD45RO+) T cells sorted from blood. The TCR sequence derives from a woman between 18 and 29 years old in good health. This table probably holds off-target reads from a library built for another chain. The chain has TRBV21-1 and TRBJ1-3. TRBV21-1 is tagged as a pseudogene. CDR3 coding DNA: TGTGCCAGCCATTGGCCCACCATATATTTT. Its translation is CASHWPTIYF.